Shown below are 9 T cell receptor beta chains from a single sample sequenced in a study of T-cell memory formation after mild COVID-19. TCRdb reanalysed the 5' RACE reads using MiXCR and keeps one entry per CDR3 protein. The data show around 300,000 distinct CDR3 sequences, roughly an eighth seen once. The sequenced material came from PBMCs or a T cell subset sorted from them (not recorded which). The origin of the receptors is a man between 18 and 35 years old who had mild COVID-19 (a few samples of this study predate the infection). Cell type and time point are not known.

V and J are TRBV7-9 and TRBJ2-1; 11 nucleotides line up with TRBD2. The CDR3 spans 14 residues. After removal of 7 bases from V and 6 bases from J, the junction contained 5 bases not matched to a gene. CDR1 is SEHNR, CDR2 FQNEAQ, per germline (reference sequence). The CDR3 loop is CASTSLAGGNEQFF. The CDR3 DNA reads as TGTGCCAGCACCTCGCTAGCGGGGGGCAATGAGCAGTTCTTC.

The table lists this clonotype with a few counts. The chain recombines TRBV6-2 or TRBV6-3 with TRBJ2-3; D might be TRBD2 (5 bases). With 3 bases removed from V and 4 bases from J, the gap between germline ends came to 11 bases. Germline-derived CDR1 and CDR2 are MNHEY and SVGEGT. The CDR3 runs to 14 residues. The DNA of the CDR3 is TGTGCCAGCAGTTATCGAGCGGCAGCAGATACGCAGTATTTT. Protein: CASSYRAAADTQYF.

This clonotype has just a few counts. This chain links TRBV10-3 with TRBJ2-3, with D maybe TRBD2 (6 bases). Trimming took off 5 bases at V and 0 bases at J, with 12 bases between the two ends. The CDR3 loop spans 15 amino acids. Germline CDR1 reads ENHRY; CDR2 reads SYGVKD. CDR3 region: CAISSTGESTDTQYF. CDR3 DNA: TGTGCCATCAGTTCCACGGGGGAGAGCACAGATACGCAGTATTTT.

The chain recombines TRBV4-1 with TRBJ1-2, with 10 bases identical to TRBD1. The CDR3 sequence is 16 residues long. The trim removed 1 base at V and 8 bases at J, leaving 10 bases unmatched. Germline CDR1 MGHRA, CDR2 YSYEKL. In nucleotides, the CDR3 is TGCGCCAGCAGCCAAGGGAGGGACAGGGGCTTAAGCGGCTACACCTTC. It specifies CASSQGRDRGLSGYTF.

The chain links TRBV7-2 to TRBJ2-3; 8 positions match TRBD2. V dropped 2 bases and J dropped 4; count of bases not matched to a gene: 5. Germline lookup yields CDR1 SGHTA and CDR2 FQGNSA. The CDR3 is 15 residues long. As DNA, the CDR3 is TGTGCCAGCAGCTTATCGGGGGGGCTTGCAGATACGCAGTATTTT. This gives the protein CASSLSGGLADTQYF.

The CDR3 nucleotides are TGTGCCAGCAGCTTTGACAGGGTGAAGACCCAGTACTTC. This sequence encodes CASSFDRVKTQYF. This chain uses TRBV7-9 with TRBJ2-5; 7 bases agree with TRBD1. Trimming removed 3 bases from V and 6 bases from J; junction bases left unmatched: 4. The CDR3 contains 13 residues. Germline values: CDR1 SEHNR, CDR2 FQNEAQ (reference sequence).

This clonotype turned up a few times. The chain joins TRBV6-2 or TRBV6-3 to TRBJ1-1; D gene unclear. Germline CDR1 is MNHEY and CDR2 is SVGEGT. The V end lost 3 bases, the J end lost 8 bases, and 16 bases lay between the germline ends. The CDR3 totals 14 residues. CDR3 sequence reads: CASSYLGISPEAFF. The DNA of the CDR3 is TGTGCCAGCAGTTATCTCGGGATAAGTCCGGAAGCTTTCTTT.

Only a few counts were recorded for this clonotype. The V gene is TRBV11-2, the J gene TRBJ2-5; 9 bases are a match to TRBD2. The V and J ends lost 3 bases and 5 bases, in that order; junction bases with no gene match: 7. Per the germline V gene, CDR1 is SGHAT and CDR2 is FQNNGV. The CDR3 covers 15 residues. CDR3 sequence (DNA): TGTGCCAGCAGCTTCGGGGCGGGGGGGCCCGAGACCCAGTACTTC. Protein sequence: CASSFGAGGPETQYF.

A note on this clonotype: Being one base from a much bigger clone, this may be a read error. V and J are TRBV9 and TRBJ2-3; 10 positions agree with TRBD2. The CDR3 has 15 residues. J gave up 1 base and V 2 bases, and 1 base lay outside the gene matches. Germline V gene lookup returns CDR1 SGDLS and CDR2 YYNGEE. In DNA, the CDR3 is TGTGCCAGCAGCGTCGGGACTAGCGGCACAGATACGCAGTATTTT. Translation: CASSVGTSGTDTQYF.